This T cell receptor (beta chain) was found in a study of cytomegalovirus exposure and HLA in healthy donors (dated by TCRdb to 2015 to 2018). For the wider study: An earlier analysis of 587 of the donors reported 250 to 300 Gb of sequence data and around 120 million unique TCR beta sequences from 150 million to 200 million T cells. Roughly 300 gigabases of sequencing data and approximately 85 million unique TCR sequences were included in an early release covering over 600 HLA-typed donors. In an earlier analysis of several hundred of the donors, high-throughput TCR beta sequencing was used to judge whether each TCR beta V gene segment behaved as functional or pseudogenic. Donor age, sex, ethnicity and CMV serostatus were compiled alongside the repertoire data. The study profiled the T cell repertoires of 666 subjects by immunosequencing and related them to cytomegalovirus serostatus. HLA typing covered class I and class II loci at four-digit resolution. The study was designed to test whether signatures of past pathogen exposure could be identified by cataloging public T cell receptors. To predict cytomegalovirus infection status, the study combined high-throughput TCR immunosequencing, statistical association of individual TCRs with disease status, and machine learning. Of the approximately 400 genotyped donors, less than 90% were placed in the genetic ancestry cluster associated with self-reported Caucasian donors. A later genetic analysis took genome-wide SNP genotypes for about 55% of the roughly 700 donors and used that subset as a discovery cohort. A later analysis re-examined previously published TCR beta repertoires from around 670 donors and added high-resolution HLA genotyping to investigate patterns of TCR occurrence. Every discovery cohort repertoire had been produced on one sequencing platform. Typing coverage varied by locus: 629-630 donors for A, B, C, DRB1 and DQB1; roughly 560 for DQA1; some 610 for DPA1; fewer than 480 for DPB1. Because of strong linkage in the cohort, roughly 5 DR-DQ haplotypes were treated as single units for association and clustering. Rather than drawing on any new phenotypic data, the later analysis identified candidate immune exposures from TCR beta sequences and the way those sequences occurred across donors. Among several hundred genotyped donors of the cohort, an average of around 220,000 unique TCR beta nucleotide sequences was sequenced per donor, of which 15% to 20% were non-productive. In addition to the first cohort of roughly 700 subjects, a separate validation cohort of about 120 different subjects was used. Findings and caveats that apply to the study as a whole: In a later analysis, HLA-associated TCR beta chains showed more clonal expansion and lower generation probabilities than non-associated chains that were equally common. Sequencing depth was assumed to be roughly uniform across donors in the presence/absence analyses, though that assumption may not hold. When HLA alleles, especially DR and DQ, strongly co-occurred, attributing TCR associations to individual alleles was difficult. A later analysis reported that several top co-occurrence clusters appeared linked to parvovirus B19, influenza, CMV and Epstein-Barr virus. In a later genetic analysis, a missense DCLRE1C variant was associated with V-gene and J-gene trimming of TCR beta chains, and the association was replicated in an independent cohort. This cohort had only TCR beta chains sequenced, and the lack of alpha or paired-chain data limited which features could be detected. A few of the identified cytomegalovirus-associated TCR beta chains were confirmed in vitro to be specific for cytomegalovirus antigens. A further reported finding was that TCR beta sequences accurately predicted the HLA-A and HLA-B alleles for most subjects in the first cohort. In a later analysis, the rate of TCR association differed among HLA loci, with DRB1 alleles having the most associated TCRs and HLA-C alleles having the fewest. HLA typing was unavailable for some donors at each locus, so association tests used only the typed subset. In an earlier analysis of approximately 590 of the donors, most TCR beta V segments appeared in productive rearrangements about 90% or about 30% of the time, broadly matching IMGT annotations. Across donors, most TCR sequences were observed very rarely, whereas some public TCRs were present in many individuals. Because counts were too low, 15 to 20 rarely observed V segments, including chromosome 9 orphons, were excluded from the earlier analysis of 500 to 700 of the donors. For the cohort, immune exposure information was limited to CMV serostatus. The study listed 164 TCR beta chains as associated with cytomegalovirus. A cluster of highly shared sequence variants was judged likely to represent a technical artifact of the sequencing pipeline. In both the original and validation cohorts, the classifier was reported to diagnose cytomegalovirus status with high specificity and sensitivity. Specific HLA alleles were associated with roughly 16,000 TCR beta sequences at a false discovery rate of 0.05 in a later analysis. A later genetic analysis reported fewer N-insertions in productive TCRs among donors in an Asian-associated ancestry cluster than the approximately 700-donor mean. According to a later analysis, most CMV-associated TCR beta chains appeared to be HLA-restricted, and the HLA associations seemed to be driven largely by CMV exposure. It was suggested by the authors that the approach could potentially be generalized to other disease states and immunological phenotypes. Correlated functional status among segregating V segments might be attributable to linkage disequilibrium, but an unknown experimental factor could not be ruled out.

The cohort consisted of approximately 670 healthy bone marrow donors. All cohort members were sampled while nominally healthy, although unrecorded immune exposures were likely present. The donor tested CMV seronegative, placing the donor among the 350 or so seronegative members of the cohort. A peripheral blood sample was collected from each donor, and TCR beta sequencing was performed on peripheral blood mononuclear cells. Genomic DNA extraction from the blood cell samples was performed with the Qiagen DNeasy Blood Extraction Kit. Libraries were prepared through the immunoSEQ multiplex PCR assay. For the multiplex PCR, a mixture combining 60 forward primers for TCR Vbeta segments and 13 reverse primers for TCR Jbeta segments was used. The CDR3 region of rearranged TCR beta genes was amplified from genomic DNA with a multiplex PCR assay. On the Illumina HiSeq System, the amplified TCR beta libraries were sequenced as 87-base-pair reads. The source study handled its data this way. Across the roughly 670 repertoires, a later analysis counted some 80 million unique TCR beta chains, around 10 million of which were shared by at least two donors. Raw reads were error-corrected and collapsed into unique sequences with a nearest-neighbor algorithm that merged closely related sequences to remove PCR and sequencing errors. CDR3 sequences were aligned to IMGT reference sequences to assign V, D and J gene segments. For a sequence to be retained, at least a six-nucleotide match to both a V gene segment and a J gene segment was required. A rearrangement was called productive if the CDR3 had no stop codons and remained in frame with V and J, and every other rearrangement was called non-productive. CDR3 was defined by IMGT convention, running from the second conserved V-encoded cysteine to the conserved J-encoded phenylalanine. The earlier analysis of 587 of the donors excluded any sequence lacking an unambiguous match to a single V gene segment. In an earlier analysis of a few hundred of the donors, a V segment was called functional when productive rearrangements were above 56.7%, and segregating when the standard deviation between donors exceeded 5%. A statistical classification framework was built for diagnosing cytomegalovirus status from the catalog of TCR beta chain sequences. A later analysis assigned V and J genes by comparing TCR nucleotide sequences with IMGT/GENE-DB human TR gene sequences. The TCRdist pipeline was used in a later analysis to assign CDR3 sequences and most-parsimonious VDJ recombination scenarios. In a later analysis, each TCR beta chain was defined by its CDR3 amino acid sequence together with its V-gene family, and reads lacking a unique V-gene family were excluded. As a way to deal with suspected cross-contamination and a sequencing artifact, a later analysis dropped hundreds of nucleotide sequences that were highly shared and had low generation probability. A later analysis calculated a clonal expansion index for each public chain from normalized within-repertoire ranks of inferred template counts. Generation probabilities in a later analysis came from a VDJ recombination model fitted to out-of-frame rearrangements, and those results were checked against IGoR. In a later analysis, TCR-TCR, TCR-HLA and TCR-CMV co-occurrence was scored with hypergeometric tests, and a repertoire-size bias correction was applied to TCR pairs. To estimate false discovery rates, a later analysis permuted the HLA or CMV assignments 20 times. In a later analysis, co-occurring TCRs were grouped with DBSCAN, and TCRdist sequence similarity was added when clustering was performed within HLA-allele-positive subsets. For co-occurrence clustering, repertoires with fewer than 30,000 or more than 120,000 public chains were excluded, along with four or five repertoires with anomalous nucleotide sharing. The immuneACCESS repertoire file appears here via TCRdb, limited to in-frame rearrangements. These files lack a portion of the clones; in checked studies, under half of the deficit traces to unresolved V genes, and the cause of the others is not known. V and J calls and clone size are copied from that table; D and trimming were computed from the DNA. Across this sample there are under 150,000 clones, with over 8% seen only once. Over 2.5% of the sample rests with the top ten.

Worth noting for this clone: Which antigen it targets is not known. It has no much larger one-base neighbor in the sample; base qualities were not kept.

Sample: PBMCs. This receptor was obtained from a man younger than 45 in good health and CMV-seronegative.

CDR3 sequence: CASSTSGTGAGEQYF. Here is the DNA: TGTGCCAGCAGTACCTCCGGGACAGGGGCGGGCGAGCAGTACTTC. The chain is encoded by TRBV6-6 joined to TRBJ2-7, and 10 junctional nucleotides match TRBD1. Spanning cysteine to phenylalanine, the CDR3 consists of 15 amino acids. The kept DNA is CDR3 alone, 45 bases in frame from the first base. From the germline V gene (reference sequence), CDR1 is MNHNY and CDR2 is SVGAGI. Here V drops 5 bases and J drops 6 bases, and the junction holds 10 bases not matched to any gene.